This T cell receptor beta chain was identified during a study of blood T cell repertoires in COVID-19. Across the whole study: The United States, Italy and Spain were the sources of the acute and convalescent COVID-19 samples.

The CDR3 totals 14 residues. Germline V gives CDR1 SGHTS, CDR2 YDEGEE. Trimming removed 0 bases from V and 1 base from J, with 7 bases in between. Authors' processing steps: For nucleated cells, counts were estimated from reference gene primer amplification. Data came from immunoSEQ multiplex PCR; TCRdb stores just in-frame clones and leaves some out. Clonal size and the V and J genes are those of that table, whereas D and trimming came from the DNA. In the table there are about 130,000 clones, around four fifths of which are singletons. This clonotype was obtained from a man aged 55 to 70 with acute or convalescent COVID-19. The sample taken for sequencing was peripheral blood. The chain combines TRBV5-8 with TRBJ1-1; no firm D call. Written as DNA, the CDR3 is TGTGCCAGCAGCTTGGGGCATTGGAACACTGAAGCTTTCTTT. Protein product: CASSLGHWNTEAFF.